The 30 T cell receptor beta chains given below trace back to one sample, sequenced in a study of blood T cell repertoires in COVID-19. Clones were read by immunoSEQ multiplex PCR, and TCRdb kept only the in-frame ones, dropping some. The data contain around 72,000 clones, less than 85% of them singletons. Sequences were obtained from peripheral blood. The receptor source for this set is a woman at least 80 years old with acute or convalescent COVID-19.

The chain joins TRBV5-4 to TRBJ1-1; D unresolved. Germline V gene data show CDR1 as SGHNT and CDR2 as YYREEE (reference sequence). The CDR3 has 14 residues. V was shortened by 1 base and J by 0 bases, with 7 bases between the two germline ends. Written as DNA, the CDR3 is TGTGCCAGCAGCTTGAAACAGATGAACACTGAAGCTTTCTTT. It encodes CASSLKQMNTEAFF.

This clone was recorded once. The genes are TRBV5-6 and TRBJ1-4; D uncertain. The CDR3 spans 15 residues. CDR1 SGHDT and CDR2 YYEEEE come from the germline V gene. With 4 bases removed from V and 0 bases from J, the gap between germline ends came to 10 bases. CDR3 nucleotides: TGTGCCAGCAGCCTTTTGGGCCCAACTAATGAAAAACTGTTTTTT. The encoded protein is CASSLLGPTNEKLFF.

The chain combines TRBV3-1 (or the pseudogene TRBV3-2) with TRBJ2-2; TRBD1 might be the D (6 bases). Per the germline V gene, CDR1 is LGHDT and CDR2 is YNNKEL (reference sequence). This CDR3 region has 14 residues. The germline V and J ends were trimmed by 7 bases and 6 bases, with 15 bases remaining between them. CDR3 sequence reads: CASTGQFFPGELFF. CDR3 nucleotides: TGTGCCAGCACCGGACAGTTCTTCCCCGGGGAGCTGTTTTTT.

J is TRBJ2-5 and V is TRBV6-5; D perhaps matches TRBD1 (6 bases). CDR1 MNHEY and CDR2 SVGAGI come from the germline V gene. The ends were cut back, 5 bases at V and 2 bases at J, with 15 bases in the middle. There are 15 residues in the CDR3. CDR3 loop: CASSHRVWEQETQYF. The DNA for the CDR3 is TGTGCCAGCAGTCACAGGGTTTGGGAACAAGAGACCCAGTACTTC.

The chain carries TRBV21-1 and TRBJ1-3; the DNA was not used to check the table's D call, TRBD1. TRBV21-1 is a known pseudogene. The CDR3 length is 16 residues. Here the CDR3 DNA reads TGTGCCAGCAGCAACTCCACGGACAGGGATGGAAACACCATATATTTT. Translation gives CASSNSTDRDGNTIYF.

The chain is built from TRBV7-9 and TRBJ2-5; 10 bases match TRBD2. This CDR3 has 14 amino acids. Germline-derived CDR1 and CDR2 are SEHNR and FQNEAQ (reference sequence). V shed 6 bases, J shed 13 bases, and the junction held 14 bases outside the gene matches. CDR3 residues: CASSSTGTSVEGYF. DNA of the CDR3: TGTGCCAGCAGTAGTACCGGGACTAGCGTGGAAGGGTACTTC.

This chain links TRBV29-1 with TRBJ2-1; 8 bases map to TRBD2. CDR3 length equals 13 residues. Germline V lookup: CDR1 SQVTM, CDR2 ANQGSEA. V dropped 5 bases and J dropped 4; count of bases not matched to a gene: 4. CDR3 in amino acids: CSVKLAEYNEQFF. In nucleotides, the CDR3 is TGCAGCGTTAAACTAGCGGAATACAATGAGCAGTTCTTC.

CDR3 coding DNA: TGTGCCAGCAGCTTAGAGTTTTCTAGCGGGAGTGGGGATGAGCAGTTCTTC. Translating gives CASSLEFSSGSGDEQFF. The chain couples TRBV11-2 to TRBJ2-1, with 10 bases aligning to TRBD2. V gave up 0 bases and J gave up 8 bases; unmatched junction bases: 10. CDR3 size: 17 residues. The germline gives CDR1 SGHAT, CDR2 FQNNGV. The complete variable domain, with remaining parts taken from reference TRBV11-2 and TRBJ2-1, reads EAGVAQSPRYKIIEKRQSVAFWCNPISGHATLYWYQQILGQGPKLLIQFQNNGVVDDSQLPKDRFSAERLKGVDSTLKIQPAKLEDSAVYLCASSLEFSSGSGDEQFFGPGTRLTVL.

The chain recombines TRBV6-5 with TRBJ2-5, with TRBD2 identical over 16 bases. The CDR3 spans 16 residues. In germline, CDR1 is MNHEY, CDR2 SVGAGI. Trimming took 4 bases from V and 2 from J; bases not matched to a gene: 1. CDR3 nucleotides: TGTGCCAGCAGTTTGGGACTAGCGGGGGGGCAAGAGACCCAGTACTTC. This gives the protein CASSLGLAGGQETQYF.

This clone occurred a few times. This chain's CDR3 is CASSFHNQPQHF. The CDR3 nucleotides are TGTGCCAGCAGCTTTCACAATCAGCCCCAGCATTTT. The chain is built from TRBV7-9 and TRBJ1-5; D is ambiguous. This CDR3 has 12 residues. CDR1 is SEHNR, CDR2 FQNEAQ, per germline (reference sequence). V lost 3 bases and J 3 bases, leaving 3 bases between the germline ends.

V usage is TRBV11-2 and J usage is TRBJ1-1; possibly TRBD1 for D (6 bases). Trimming removed 5 bases at V and 4 bases at J, with 11 bases between. The CDR3 is 13 amino acids. Germline V gene sequence: CDR1 SGHAT, CDR2 FQNNGV. The CDR3: CASSLDRRTEAFF. The CDR3, as DNA: TGTGCCAGCAGCCTCGACAGGCGCACTGAAGCTTTCTTT.

The CDR3 loop is CASSQEGRGGYTF. For the CDR3, the DNA is TGTGCCAGCAGCCAAGAGGGGAGAGGTGGCTACACCTTC. The chain recombines TRBV3-1 (or the pseudogene TRBV3-2) with TRBJ1-2; no firm D call. Germline lookup yields CDR1 LGHDT and CDR2 YNNKEL (reference sequence). The V end lost 0 bases, the J end lost 7 bases, and 9 bases lay between the germline ends. This CDR3 region has 13 residues.

This chain links TRBV14 with TRBJ1-1; D unclear. V lost 0 bases and J 2 bases, leaving 7 bases between the germline ends. The CDR3 runs to 14 residues. The germline CDR1 and CDR2 sequences are SGHDN and FVKESK. The CDR3 here is CASSQDLSNTEAFF. Here the CDR3 DNA reads TGTGCCAGCAGCCAAGATCTGTCTAACACTGAAGCTTTCTTT.

The gene calls are TRBV7-9 and TRBJ2-7; TRBD1 might be the D (7 bases). Germline assignment: CDR1 SEHNR and CDR2 FQNEAQ (reference sequence). The CDR3 has 16 amino acids. The V end was cut by 3 bases, the J end by 5 bases, with 20 bases between. CDR3 nucleotide sequence: TGTGCCAGCAGCTTTTTGTTTGGTCAGGGGGGCAACGAGCAGTACTTC. Protein sequence: CASSFLFGQGGNEQYF.

V gene TRBV23-1 combines with J gene TRBJ1-4, with D possibly being TRBD1 (5 bases). TRBV23-1 is given ORF status, its function remaining uncertain. The CDR3 runs 16 residues. Trimming removed 8 bases at V and 12 bases at J, with 28 bases between. For the CDR3, the DNA is TGCGCCAGCTCAAACGCGCCATACTTCAGGGCCGCGGAACTGTTTTTT. This sequence encodes CASSNAPYFRAAELFF.

This clone was detected ten times or more. The chain uses TRBV5-6 and TRBJ2-7; D might be TRBD2 (6 bases). V shed 1 base and J shed 5 bases, with 13 bases lying between them. CDR1 is SGHDT and CDR2 is YYEEEE in the germline V gene. The CDR3 covers 14 residues. CDR3 in amino acids: CASSLFTGDHEQYF. CDR3 DNA sequence: TGTGCCAGCAGCTTGTTTACGGGGGACCACGAGCAGTACTTC.

The rearrangement uses TRBV5-1 and TRBJ1-1, with 8 bases lining up with TRBD1. There are 14 residues in the CDR3. Germline trimming cut 2 bases from V and 1 base from J; bases unmatched to any gene: 1. Germline V gene data show CDR1 as SGHRS and CDR2 as YFSETQ. CDR3 in DNA: TGCGCCAGCAGCTTAACAGGGGGGAACACTGAAGCTTTCTTT. It translates to CASSLTGGNTEAFF.

This chain links TRBV20-1 with TRBJ2-1, with TRBD2 matching over 9 bases. The CDR3 loop spans 14 amino acids. The ends lost 3 bases at V and 6 bases at J; junction bases unmatched: 6. Germline V lookup: CDR1 DFQATT, CDR2 SNEGSKA (reference sequence). The CDR3 bases are TGCAGTGCTAGTGGGGCTAGCGGGATCAATGAGCAGTTCTTC. Translated: CSASGASGINEQFF.

This chain connects TRBV9 to TRBJ1-6; 7 nucleotides line up with TRBD1. Germline V gene sequence: CDR1 SGDLS, CDR2 YYNGEE. V lost 3 bases, J lost 2 bases, and 5 bases stayed unmatched. The length of the CDR3 is 16 residues. CDR3 nucleotide sequence: TGTGCCAGCAGCGCGACGGGACAGACCTATAATTCACCCCTCCACTTT. The encoded protein is CASSATGQTYNSPLHF.

This rearrangement joins TRBV30 to TRBJ2-5; TRBD2 matches at 10 bases. Germline CDR1 GTSNPN, CDR2 SVGIG (reference sequence). CDR3 length: 16 residues. The ends lost 0 bases at V and 3 bases at J; junction bases unmatched: 7. For the CDR3, the DNA is TGTGCCTGGAGTGTAGGGGCTAGCGGGGGCAAAGAGACCCAGTACTTC. This gives the protein CAWSVGASGGKETQYF.

J is TRBJ2-2 and V is TRBV19; TRBD2 matches at 8 bases. J was trimmed by 4 bases and V by 5 bases; bases with no gene match: 9. Germline loops: CDR1 LNHDA, CDR2 SQIVND (reference sequence). The CDR3 covers 16 residues. The CDR3 loop reads CASSLNPGGSTGELFF. In DNA form, the CDR3 reads TGTGCCAGTAGTCTAAACCCGGGAGGGAGCACCGGGGAGCTGTTTTTT.

The chain uses TRBV28 and TRBJ2-7, with D maybe TRBD1 (6 bases). This CDR3 contains 14 residues. Germline assignment: CDR1 MDHEN and CDR2 SYDVKM. V shed 7 bases and J shed 0 bases, with 13 bases lying between them. The DNA for the CDR3 is TGTGCCAGCATTAGCAGGGGCCCCTCCTACGAGCAGTACTTC. Translation: CASISRGPSYEQYF.

The V call is TRBV2, the J call TRBJ2-3; 10 nucleotides line up with TRBD2. V shed 5 bases and J 1 base; nucleotides not matched to a gene: 6. There are 16 residues in the CDR3. Looked up from germline, CDR1 is SNHLY and CDR2 is FYNNEI. The CDR3 is CASSWAGLAGTDTQYF. In DNA form, the CDR3 reads TGTGCCAGCAGTTGGGCCGGACTAGCGGGCACAGATACGCAGTATTTT.

V and J are TRBV19 and TRBJ1-4; TRBD1 might be the D (6 bases). The CDR3 is 13 residues long. The V and J ends lost 5 bases and 8 bases respectively, with 12 bases between them. Germline CDR1 and CDR2: LNHDA and SQIVND (reference sequence). DNA of the CDR3: TGTGCCAGTAGTCCTCAGGGGCGGGAAAAACTGTTTTTT. The encoded protein is CASSPQGREKLFF. Full variable domain (rest looked up from reference TRBV19 and TRBJ1-4): DGGITQSPKYLFRKEGQNVTLSCEQNLNHDAMYWYRQDPGQGLRLIYYSQIVNDFQKGDIAEGYSVSREKKESFPLTVTSAQKNPTAFYLCASSPQGREKLFFGSGTQLSVL.

The J gene is TRBJ1-2, the V gene TRBV5-1, with D perhaps TRBD1 (6 bases). CDR1 is SGHRS and CDR2 is YFSETQ in the germline V gene. Trimming left V 2 bases short and J 6 bases short, with 8 bases between. The CDR3 has 12 residues. The CDR3 nucleotides are TGCGCCAGCAGCTTTGACAGGAATGGCTACACCTTC. Amino acid sequence: CASSFDRNGYTF.

This chain uses TRBV7-6 with TRBJ1-1; TRBD1 is a possible D gene (6 bases). The CDR3 is 15 residues long. Germline V gives CDR1 SGHVS, CDR2 FNYEAQ. Deletions cut 4 bases from V and 6 bases from J, with 18 bases between. This CDR3 is CASSSQSGVISEAFF. The CDR3 nucleotides are TGTGCCAGCAGCTCGCAGTCAGGGGTGATCTCTGAAGCTTTCTTT.

This clone was seen a handful of times. This chain connects TRBV5-4 to TRBJ2-7; D may be TRBD2 (6 bases). The CDR3 loop spans 14 amino acids. Trimming took 5 bases from V and 0 from J, leaving 12 bases between them. Per the germline V gene, CDR1 is SGHNT and CDR2 is YYREEE (reference sequence). CDR3 sequence (DNA): TGTGCCAGCAGACGGGACTTCACCTCCTACGAGCAGTACTTC. Translated, it gives CASRRDFTSYEQYF.

The chain couples TRBV30 to TRBJ1-1; D gene uncertain. The length of the CDR3 is 12 residues. The germline V gene has CDR1 GTSNPN and CDR2 SVGIG (reference sequence). The V end lost 5 bases, the J end lost 0 bases, and 7 bases lay between the germline ends. The CDR3 DNA follows: TGTGCCTGGGGTATTATGAACACTGAAGCTTTCTTT. Protein: CAWGIMNTEAFF.

The rearrangement uses TRBV30 and TRBJ1-6; TRBD1 matches 7 bases. Germline CDR1 GTSNPN, CDR2 SVGIG (reference sequence). The CDR3 contains 14 residues. The V segment lost 5 bases and the J segment 7 bases; nucleotides outside the gene matches: 8. Written as DNA, the CDR3 is TGTGCCTGGGCCCGGGACAGTGCAAATTCACCCCTCCACTTT. Its protein product is CAWARDSANSPLHF.

The rearrangement links TRBV6-5 to TRBJ1-2, with TRBD1 matching 7 bases. The germline V gene encodes CDR1 MNHEY and CDR2 SVGAGI. V trimming: 11 bases; J trimming: 2 bases; junction bases outside the gene matches: 5. The CDR3 sequence is 12 residues long. DNA of the CDR3: TGTGCCGCAGGGGGATGGAACTATGGCTACACCTTC. It specifies CAAGGWNYGYTF.